Each of the 14 T cell receptor beta chains below was sequenced from the same sample in a study of cytomegalovirus exposure and HLA in healthy donors (dated by TCRdb to the late 2010s). Library preparation used the immunoSEQ multiplex PCR assay. For the multiplex PCR, a mixture combining 60 forward primers for TCR Vbeta segments and 13 reverse primers for TCR Jbeta segments was used. TCRdb re-hosts the immuneACCESS table, in-frame sequences only. Its copies lack some clones; in the studies checked, an unresolved V gene accounts for under half of them, and the cause for the rest is not known. Across this sample there are 150,000 to 250,000 clones, with about four fifths seen only once. The top ten clonotypes cover roughly 0.1% of the sample. The sequencing input was PBMCs. All receptors come from a boy younger than 10 in good health and CMV-seronegative.

The chain joins TRBV5-5 to TRBJ1-5; D is unclear. This CDR3 has 13 amino acids. The V and J ends lost 3 bases and 1 base respectively, with 5 bases between them. In germline, CDR1 is SGHKS, CDR2 YYEKEE (reference sequence). CDR3 nucleotides: TGTGCCAGCAGCTCGGGAAGCAATCAGCCCCAGCATTTT. Its protein is CASSSGSNQPQHF.

CDR3 sequence: CASSSSAGTSGGVHEQYF. The CDR3 bases are TGTGCCAGCAGCTCCTCAGCCGGGACTAGCGGGGGGGTCCACGAGCAGTACTTC. The rearrangement joins TRBV7-9 to TRBJ2-5; TRBD2 agrees at 16 bases. The end of the DNA is better explained by TRBJ2-7, so the J call may be wrong. Germline V gene sequence: CDR1 SEHNR, CDR2 FQNEAQ (reference sequence). The CDR3 is 18 residues long.

The chain uses TRBV10-3 and TRBJ2-1; 7 nucleotides match TRBD2. The germline V gene encodes CDR1 ENHRY and CDR2 SYGVKD. This CDR3 contains 12 residues. J gave up 10 bases and V 6 bases, and 6 bases lay outside the gene matches. The CDR3 here is CAIRPGEGEQFF. The CDR3 nucleotides read TGTGCCATCAGGCCGGGGGAGGGAGAGCAGTTCTTC.

This chain links TRBV4-1 with TRBJ1-2; 10 nucleotides match TRBD1. The J segment lost 7 bases and the V segment lost 1 base, leaving 15 bases of the junction unmatched. The CDR3 spans 18 residues. CDR1 and CDR2 from the germline V gene are MGHRA and YSYEKL. CDR3: CASSQGPGQGHPMGGYTF. CDR3 nucleotide sequence: TGCGCCAGCAGCCAAGGGCCGGGACAGGGGCATCCAATGGGTGGCTACACCTTC.

The V call is TRBV5-8, the J call TRBJ2-5; D gene ambiguous. This CDR3 spans 12 amino acids. Trimming took 4 bases from V and 4 from J, leaving 8 bases between them. CDR1 SGHTS and CDR2 YDEGEE come from the germline V gene. The CDR3 reads CASSVPLETQYF. The CDR3 DNA reads TGTGCCAGCAGCGTCCCCCTAGAGACCCAGTACTTC.

The rearrangement uses TRBV2 and TRBJ1-5; 7 bases are a match to TRBD1. From germline, CDR1 is SNHLY and CDR2 FYNNEI. Germline trimming cut 5 bases from V and 9 bases from J; bases unmatched to any gene: 13. The CDR3 totals 15 residues. CDR3 sequence reads: CASSPRGTASWPQHF. The CDR3, as DNA: TGTGCCAGCAGTCCTAGGGGGACAGCGAGTTGGCCCCAGCATTTT.

This sequence joins TRBV6-5 and TRBJ1-2; D is perhaps TRBD1 (5 bases). The CDR3 loop spans 15 amino acids. V dropped 7 bases and J dropped 6 bases, with 21 bases sitting between them. Germline values: CDR1 MNHEY, CDR2 SVGAGI. The CDR3 bases are TGTGCCAGCACCTTAAGTCAGGGTCTAGGGGATGGCTACACCTTC. Translation: CASTLSQGLGDGYTF.

V usage is TRBV19 and J usage is TRBJ2-7; the D is unclear. This CDR3 has 13 residues. CDR1 LNHDA and CDR2 SQIVND come from the germline V gene (reference sequence). Trimming removed 1 base from V and 2 bases from J, with 6 bases in between. The CDR3 region has the DNA TGTGCCAGTAGTATAGCAACGGCCTACGAGCAGTACTTC. It translates to CASSIATAYEQYF.

This clone was observed a handful of times. This chain uses TRBV9 with TRBJ2-1; D might be TRBD2 (7 bases). The CDR3 sequence is 14 residues long. Germline V gives CDR1 SGDLS, CDR2 YYNGEE. The germline V and J ends were trimmed by 2 bases and 7 bases, with 13 bases remaining between them. The DNA of the CDR3 is TGTGCCAGCAGCGTGGGGGGGGCTCGGAATGAGCAGTTCTTC. Translation gives CASSVGGARNEQFF. Filled out from reference TRBV9 and TRBJ2-1, the complete variable domain reads DSGVTQTPKHLITATGQRVTLRCSPRSGDLSVYWYQQSLDQGLQFLIQYYNGEERAKGNILERFSAQQFPDLHSELNLSSLELGDSALYFCASSVGGARNEQFFGPGTRLTVL.

The count of this clone is one. V gene TRBV6-5 combines with J gene TRBJ2-3; a possible D gene is TRBD1 (6 bases). The CDR3 is 14 residues long. Trimming cost V 7 bases and J 4 bases, with 15 bases left between them. CDR1 is MNHEY and CDR2 is SVGAGI in the germline V gene. The CDR3 sequence is CASKQGSYPDTQYF. The DNA of the CDR3 is TGTGCCAGCAAGCAGGGGAGTTACCCAGATACGCAGTATTTT.

The chain has TRBV25-1 and TRBJ1-5; a weak D match, TRBD1 (5 bases). Germline V gives CDR1 MGHDK, CDR2 SYGVNS. V was pared by 5 bases and J by 3 bases, with 14 bases between. CDR3 length: 15 residues. The DNA of the CDR3 is TGTGCCAGCAGTCCCCAGGGAGGAACCAATCAGCCCCAGCATTTT. Translation gives CASSPQGGTNQPQHF.

This clone was seen a handful of times. CDR3 loop: CAWSVLAGGPVQYF. Written as DNA, the CDR3 is TGTGCCTGGAGTGTACTAGCGGGGGGGCCCGTTCAGTACTTC. J is TRBJ2-4 and V is TRBV30; TRBD2 matches at 13 bases. The CDR3 runs to 14 residues. V lost 0 bases and J lost 11; bases outside the gene matches: 4. The germline V gene has CDR1 GTSNPN and CDR2 SVGIG (reference sequence). The whole variable domain, filled in from reference TRBV30 and TRBJ2-4, reads SQTIHQWPATLVQPVGSPLSLECTVEGTSNPNLYWYRQAAGRGLQLLFYSVGIGQISSEVPQNLSASRPQDRQFILSSKKLLLSDSGFYLCAWSVLAGGPVQYFGAGTRLSVL.

The chain carries TRBV30 and TRBJ1-5, with 9 bases fitting TRBD1. The CDR3 has 14 residues. V trimming: 5 bases; J trimming: 6 bases; junction bases outside the gene matches: 8. CDR1 GTSNPN and CDR2 SVGIG come from the germline V gene (reference sequence). The CDR3: CAWGDRGKAQPQHF. DNA for the CDR3: TGTGCCTGGGGAGACAGGGGGAAGGCTCAGCCCCAGCATTTT.

Worth noting for this clone: The junction departs from germline at one end; a sequencing error may be responsible. Different DNA sequences within this sample yield the same CDR3. The chain combines TRBV27 with TRBJ2-7, with 7 bases fitting TRBD1. The germline CDR1 and CDR2 sequences are MNHEY and SMNVEV (reference sequence). The CDR3 length is 16 residues. For the CDR3, the DNA is TGCGCCAGCAGTTGGGCCGCTGACAGGGTCTCCTACGAGCAGTACTTC. It translates to CASSWAADRVSYEQYF.